Listed here is a single T cell receptor (beta chain). Its antigen is not identified. The sample comes from a study of identical twins. The study's findings and limits: The models gave estimates that fell short of the out-of-frame TCR alpha sharing seen in monozygotic twins. Its conclusions, products of cross-sectional statistical analysis, did not come from following the same donors.

TCRdb re-called the 5' RACE reads through MiXCR, storing one row per CDR3 protein. The sample shows 1.5 million to 2 million distinct CDR3 sequences, less than 40% of them seen only once. This CDR3 is built from 14 residues. In germline, CDR1 is SQVTM, CDR2 ANQGSEA. The junction had 6 bases not matched to a gene; V was cut back by 6 bases and J by 4 bases. The chain links TRBV29-1 to TRBJ2-1, with 10 bases aligning to TRBD2. This TCR came from a newborn girl in good health. The sample taken for sequencing was cord blood. In DNA, the CDR3 is TGCAGCGTGGTAGGAGCGGGGGGGTACAATGAGCAGTTCTTC. It codes for CSVVGAGGYNEQFF.